The source of this T cell receptor beta chain is a study of T cell responses to AZD1222 COVID-19 vaccine. Study conclusions and caveats: The peak T cell response came first, and repertoires were sampled only after it. Increases in Spike-specific TCR breadth and depth were seen after two AZD1222 doses.

Clones were sequenced by immunoSEQ multiplex PCR, and TCRdb holds only the in-frame ones, with some missing. This table holds about 110,000 clones, approximately 94% found once. In regard to this clone: Its target is unknown.

The CDR3 extends over 14 amino acids. Germline assignment: CDR1 KGHSH and CDR2 LQKENI. Between the trimmed V and J ends, which lost 6 bases and 0 bases, there was a span of 11 bases. V and J are TRBV18 and TRBJ1-2; D remains unclear. The sequence came from an adult who received the AZD1222 COVID-19 vaccine. The source was peripheral blood, collected 28 days after the second AZD1222 dose. CDR3 coding DNA: TGTGCCAGCTCCCCTGGGGAAGCTAACTATGGCTACACCTTC. It specifies CASSPGEANYGYTF.